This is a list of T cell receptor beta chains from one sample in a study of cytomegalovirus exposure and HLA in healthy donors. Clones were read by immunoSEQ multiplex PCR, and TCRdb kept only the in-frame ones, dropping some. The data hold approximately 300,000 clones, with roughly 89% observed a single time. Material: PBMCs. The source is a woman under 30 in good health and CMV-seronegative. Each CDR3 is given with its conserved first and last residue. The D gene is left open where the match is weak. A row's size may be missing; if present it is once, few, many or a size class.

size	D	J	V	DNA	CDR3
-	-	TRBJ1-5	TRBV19	TGTGCCAGTCGCATTACAGCCCGTAGCAATCAGCCCCAGCATTTT	CASRITARSNQPQHF
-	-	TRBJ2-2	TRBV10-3	TGTGCCATTCTGACAGCGAACACCGGGGAGCTGTTTTTT	CAILTANTGELFF
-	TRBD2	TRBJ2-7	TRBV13	TGTGCCAGCAGCCAGACTAGCGGGAGTCACGAGCAGTACTTC	CASSQTSGSHEQYF
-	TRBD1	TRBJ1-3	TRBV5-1	TGCGCCAGCAGCTTGGGACAGGGAACTGGAAACACCATATATTTT	CASSLGQGTGNTIYF
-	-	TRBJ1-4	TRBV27	TGTGCCAGCAGTTCCGCAAGGGACTCAACTAATGAAAAACTGTTTTTT	CASSSARDSTNEKLFF
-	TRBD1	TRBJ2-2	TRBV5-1	TGCGCCAGTGGAACAGGGGGCCGGGACACCGGGGAGCTGTTTTTT	CASGTGGRDTGELFF
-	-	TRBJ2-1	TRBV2	TGTGCCAGCAGTGAACGGATGCGGGTCAATGAGCAGTTCTTC	CASSERMRVNEQFF
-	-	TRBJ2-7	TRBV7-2	TGTGCCAGCACCAGACAGGACGTCGCCTACGAGCAGTACTTC	CASTRQDVAYEQYF
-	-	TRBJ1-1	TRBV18	TGTGCCAGCTCACCACTCGAGGGTAGCGACACTGAAGCTTTCTTT	CASSPLEGSDTEAFF
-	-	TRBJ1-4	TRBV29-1	TGCAGCGTTGAGGCGGCTAATGAAAAACTGTTTTTT	CSVEAANEKLFF
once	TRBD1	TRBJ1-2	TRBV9	TGTGCCAGCAGTTCCACAGGGGCGCAGGAATCCTATGGCTACACCTTC	CASSSTGAQESYGYTF
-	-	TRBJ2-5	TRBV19	TGTGCCAGTAGTAACAGGCAGAAAGAGACCCAGTACTTC	CASSNRQKETQYF
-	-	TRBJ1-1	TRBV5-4	TGTGCCAGCAGCCTCGACAGATTTGAAGCTTTCTTT	CASSLDRFEAFF
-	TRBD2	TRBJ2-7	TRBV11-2	TGTGCCAGCAGCTTAGTTACTAGCGGCTACGAGCAGTACTTC	CASSLVTSGYEQYF
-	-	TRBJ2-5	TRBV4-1	TGCGCCAGCAGCTCGAGGACAGAACAAGAGACCCAGTACTTC	CASSSRTEQETQYF
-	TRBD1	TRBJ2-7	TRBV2	TGTGCCAGCAGCGCGGACAGGGACCACGAGCAGTACTTC	CASSADRDHEQYF
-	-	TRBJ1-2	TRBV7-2	TGTGCCAGCAGCCCGGACAGTAACTATGGCTACACCTTC	CASSPDSNYGYTF
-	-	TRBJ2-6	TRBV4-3	TGCGCCAGCAGCCAAGGATCCGGCTCTGGGGCCAACGTCCTGACTTTC	CASSQGSGSGANVLTF
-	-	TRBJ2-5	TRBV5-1	TGCGCCAGCAGCGCTCAGGGCCTGGGGACCCAGTACTTC	CASSAQGLGTQYF
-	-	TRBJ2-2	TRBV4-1	TGCGCCAGCAGCCAACCCCTTAGGGGGGGCTCGACCGGGGAGCTGTTTTTT	CASSQPLRGGSTGELFF
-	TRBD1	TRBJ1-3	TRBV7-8	TGTGCCAGCAGCTTAGAAGGGACAGGGGTAACACACTCTGGAAACACCATATATTTT	CASSLEGTGVTHSGNTIYF
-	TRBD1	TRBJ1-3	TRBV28	TGTGCCAGCAGTCTCGGGGCTTCAGGGGGCGGAAACACCATATATTTT	CASSLGASGGGNTIYF
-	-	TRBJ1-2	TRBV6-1	TGTGCCTCACCGGGGTTAAATGACTATGGCTACACCTTC	CASPGLNDYGYTF
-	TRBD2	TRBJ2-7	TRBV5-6	TGTGCCAGCAGCTTCAGGCTAGCGGGATTGTGGGAGCAGTACTTC	CASSFRLAGLWEQYF
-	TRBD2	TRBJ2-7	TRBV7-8	TGTGCCAGCAGCCAGACTAGCGGGTTTAACTACGAGCAGTACTTC	CASSQTSGFNYEQYF
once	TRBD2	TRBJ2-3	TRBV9	TGTGCCAGCAGCGTAGCGGGAGGGCCCACAGATACGCAGTATTTT	CASSVAGGPTDTQYF
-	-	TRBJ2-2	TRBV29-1	TGCAGCGTTGTGCGGTCCGGGTCCTCGAACACCGGGGAGCTGTTTTTT	CSVVRSGSSNTGELFF
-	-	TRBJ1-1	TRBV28	TGTGCCAGCAGCGGCTGGGGGCCGATGACTGAAGCTTTCTTT	CASSGWGPMTEAFF
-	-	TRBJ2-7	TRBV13	TGTGCCAGCAGCTACAACTACGAGCAGTACTTC	CASSYNYEQYF
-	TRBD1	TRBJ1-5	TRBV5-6	TGTGCCAGCAGCTTGGAGGGGGCTGGGAATCAGCCCCAGCATTTT	CASSLEGAGNQPQHF
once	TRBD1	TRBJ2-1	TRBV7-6	TGTGCCAGCAGCTTCGGACAGGGGGGTTACAATGAGCAGTTCTTC	CASSFGQGGYNEQFF
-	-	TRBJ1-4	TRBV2	TGTGCCAGCAGTTACAGGTGGGGTGAAAAACTGTTTTTT	CASSYRWGEKLFF
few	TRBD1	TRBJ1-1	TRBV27	TGTGCCAGCAGTTTATTGTCGGGACAGGGAGTAGATTCGGGCACTGAAGCTTTCTTT	CASSLLSGQGVDSGTEAFF
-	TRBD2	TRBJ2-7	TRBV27	TGTGCCAGCAGTCTAGGACTAGCGGGACCCTACGAGCAGTACTTC	CASSLGLAGPYEQYF
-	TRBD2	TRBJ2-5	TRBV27	TGTGCCAGCAGTTCGGGACTAGCGGGGCCGAGGGAGACCCAGTACTTC	CASSSGLAGPRETQYF
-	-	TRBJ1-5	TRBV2	TGTGCCAGCAGTGAACCAGATAGCAATCAGCCCCAGCATTTT	CASSEPDSNQPQHF
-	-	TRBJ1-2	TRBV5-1	TGCGCCAGCAGCGAGGGTCGTCGGGTCTTAGCTTCTAACTATGGCTACACCTTC	CASSEGRRVLASNYGYTF
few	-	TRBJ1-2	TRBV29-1	TGCAGCGTACAGGCGACTAACTATGGCTACACCTTC	CSVQATNYGYTF
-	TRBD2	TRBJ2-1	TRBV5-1	TGCGCCAGCAGCTTGGAGGGACTAGCGGCCTACAATGAGCAGTTCTTC	CASSLEGLAAYNEQFF
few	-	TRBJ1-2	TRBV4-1	TGCGCCAGCAGCCAAGATCAAAGTCAGCGCACCTTC	CASSQDQSQRTF
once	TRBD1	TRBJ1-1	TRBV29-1	TGCAGCGTCGGGACAGCGAACACTGAAGCTTTCTTT	CSVGTANTEAFF
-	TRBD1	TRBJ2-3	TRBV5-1	TGCGCCAGCAGCTGGGGACAGGGAACTAGCACAGATACGCAGTATTTT	CASSWGQGTSTDTQYF
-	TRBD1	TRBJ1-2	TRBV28	TGTGCCAGCACCCGGAGACAGGGGCAAGGCTACACCTTC	CASTRRQGQGYTF
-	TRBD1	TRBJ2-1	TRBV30	TGTGCCTGGAGTACAGGGGTGGACAATGAGCAGTTCTTC	CAWSTGVDNEQFF